This entry features one TCR beta chain sequence. Antigen unknown. Data came from immunoSEQ multiplex PCR; TCRdb stores just in-frame clones and leaves some out. The data hold about 110,000 clones, with about four fifths observed a single time. The trim removed 4 bases at V and 5 bases at J, leaving 7 bases unmatched. The CDR3 sequence is 16 residues long. CDR1 is SEHNR, CDR2 FQNEAQ, per germline (reference sequence). These data originate in a study of T cell responses to AZD1222 COVID-19 vaccine. Whole-study findings and limits: With dominance at 160-218 and 743-854, vaccine-associated CD4 TCRs spanned spike. Elevations in Spike-specific TCR breadth and depth followed administration of two AZD1222 doses.

This specimen was peripheral blood, taken on day 0 of AZD1222 vaccination. The chain carries TRBV7-9 and TRBJ2-2, with 10 bases aligning to TRBD1. The clonotype comes from an adult in good health. The CDR3 DNA reads TGTGCCAGCAGCTCGGTGGGACAGGGGTTGACCGGGGAGCTGTTTTTT. Protein sequence: CASSSVGQGLTGELFF. Based on the CDR3 plus reference TRBV7-9 and TRBJ2-2, the full variable domain is DTGVSQNPRHKITKRGQNVTFRCDPISEHNRLYWYRQTLGQGPEFLTYFQNEAQLEKSRLLSDRFSAERPKGSFSTLEIQRTEQGDSAMYLCASSSVGQGLTGELFFGEGSRLTVL.